Below are 24 T cell receptor beta chains sequenced from a single sample in a study of T cells in Graves' hyperthyroidism and ophthalmopathy. Researchers took RNA transcripts and amplified the TCR beta CDR3 regions from them. A first-round RT-PCR of the TCR CDR3 used the HTBI primer set. MiXCR was run by TCRdb on the multiplex PCR reads, yielding one entry per CDR3 protein. The profile covers roughly 700,000 distinct CDR3 sequences, with 15% to 20% appearing a single time and roughly a sixth taken by the ten largest. The sample comprised blood. These receptors were obtained from a man aged 50 to 59 with Graves' hyperthyroidism.

V gene TRBV19 combines with J gene TRBJ2-7; tentative D call: TRBD2 (5 bases). This CDR3 has 14 residues. In germline, CDR1 is LNHDA, CDR2 SQIVND (reference sequence). Trimming cost V 4 bases and J 0 bases, with 10 bases left between them. As DNA, the CDR3 is TGTGCCAGTAGTAGAGGGATCGGCTCCTACGAGCAGTACTTC. Protein product: CASSRGIGSYEQYF.

This clonotype was picked up a small number of times. The J gene is TRBJ1-1, the V gene TRBV27, with a possible D match to TRBD1 (5 bases). CDR3 size: 11 residues. The V end was cut by 7 bases, the J end by 11 bases, with 14 bases between. Germline CDR1 MNHEY, CDR2 SMNVEV (reference sequence). The CDR3: CASTRGGSAFF. The CDR3 DNA sequence: TGTGCCAGCACCCGGGGGGGTAGCGCTTTCTTT.

This clonotype occurred a few times. The rearrangement links TRBV15 to TRBJ1-6; possible D gene TRBD1, 6 bases. Germline V gene data show CDR1 as LNHNV and CDR2 as YYDKDF (reference sequence). The V end was cut by 3 bases, the J end by 10 bases, with 16 bases between. This CDR3 is 15 amino acids long. The CDR3 bases are TGTGCCACCAGCAGCAGCAGGGGCCCAGCGTCACCCCTCCACTTT. This gives the protein CATSSSRGPASPLHF.

At least ten counts were recorded for this clonotype. This chain connects TRBV27 to TRBJ2-7; TRBD1 agrees at 12 bases. Unmatched junction bases numbered 4, after V lost 3 bases and J lost 4 bases. CDR1 and CDR2 (germline): MNHEY, SMNVEV (reference sequence). The CDR3 runs 15 residues. The CDR3 nucleotides read TGTGCCAGCAGTTTCCTGGGACAGGGGGCTTACGAGCAGTACTTC. This gives the protein CASSFLGQGAYEQYF.

This clonotype was found once. A read error is possible here, since a much larger clone lies one base away. The chain recombines TRBV20-1 with TRBJ2-2; D possibly corresponds to TRBD1 (5 bases). Germline loops: CDR1 DFQATT, CDR2 SNEGSKA (reference sequence). This CDR3 comprises 16 residues. Trimming removed 1 base at V and 3 bases at J, with 15 bases between. The CDR3 loop reads CSARVSQGYDTGELFF. DNA of the CDR3: TGCAGTGCTAGAGTTTCCCAGGGCTACGACACCGGGGAGCTGTTTTTT.

This clonotype came up a few times. This rearrangement joins TRBV27 to TRBJ2-5; 9 bases align to TRBD2. CDR3 size: 16 residues. The V gene end was trimmed by 5 bases and the J gene end by 0 bases; junction bases not matched to a gene: 7. Germline V gene lookup returns CDR1 MNHEY and CDR2 SMNVEV (reference sequence). The chain's CDR3 is CASSIATSGNQETQYF. DNA for the CDR3: TGTGCCAGCAGTATAGCGACTAGCGGAAACCAAGAGACCCAGTACTTC.

This rearrangement joins TRBV6-1 to TRBJ1-2, with D perhaps matching TRBD1 (6 bases). Looked up from germline, CDR1 is MNHNS and CDR2 is SASEGT. The V end lost 5 bases, the J end lost 5 bases, and 18 bases lay between the germline ends. The CDR3 covers 15 residues. The DNA for the CDR3 is TGTGCCAGCAGTAGTTCCCCCGGGACACATTATGGCTACACCTTC. This sequence encodes CASSSSPGTHYGYTF.

This clonotype was detected a few times. This chain joins TRBV7-9 and TRBJ2-1; TRBD1 matches 12 bases. Unmatched junction bases numbered 6, after V lost 5 bases and J lost 7 bases. The CDR3 has 15 amino acids. The germline V gene encodes CDR1 SEHNR and CDR2 FQNEAQ (reference sequence). The CDR3 loop is CASSLGQGAQNEQFF. CDR3 sequence (DNA): TGTGCCAGCAGCCTGGGACAGGGGGCTCAGAATGAGCAGTTCTTC.

This clonotype has ten or more counts. The CDR3, as DNA: TGTGCCAGCAGTGGGACAGGGGGCAGAGGCGTGGAGCTGTTTTTT. This encodes CASSGTGGRGVELFF. This chain connects TRBV12-3 or TRBV12-4 to TRBJ2-2, with 12 bases identical to TRBD1. V lost 5 bases, J lost 10 bases, and 8 bases stayed unmatched. The CDR3 runs 15 residues.

In regard to this clonotype: A much larger clone differs from this one at a single base, so this may be a read error. The DNA of the CDR3 is TGTGCCAGCAGCGGAAGGACTAGCGAGAGGGCCGGAGAGACCCAGTACTTC. Translated, it gives CASSGRTSERAGETQYF. This rearrangement joins TRBV7-9 to TRBJ2-5; 9 bases line up with TRBD2. The CDR3 consists of 17 residues. Germline V gives CDR1 SEHNR, CDR2 FQNEAQ (reference sequence). Germline trimming cut 5 bases from V and 4 bases from J; bases unmatched to any gene: 14.

V usage is TRBV28 and J usage is TRBJ1-1; 7 positions match TRBD1. Germline V gene sequence: CDR1 MDHEN, CDR2 SYDVKM. This CDR3 spans 14 amino acids. V trimming: 6 bases; J trimming: 1 base; junction bases outside the gene matches: 5. This chain's CDR3 is CASSSGGSNTEAFF. The CDR3 bases are TGTGCCAGCAGCTCAGGGGGTTCGAACACTGAAGCTTTCTTT.

This clonotype showed up many times. The rearrangement joins TRBV11-2 to TRBJ2-7, with D possibly called TRBD1 or TRBD2 (7 bases each). The V end was cut by 1 base, the J end by 1 base, with 17 bases between. Germline CDR1 SGHAT, CDR2 FQNNGV. The length of the CDR3 is 17 residues. CDR3 bases: TGTGCCAGCAGCTTAGCAGCGGGACAGCAGCCTTCCTACGAGCAGTACTTC. Its translation: CASSLAAGQQPSYEQYF.

This clonotype was counted a few times. CDR3 in DNA: TGTGCCAGCAGTTTAACCGAGACTGTGAACACCGGGGAGCTGTTTTTT. Its protein product is CASSLTETVNTGELFF. V gene TRBV27 combines with J gene TRBJ2-2; no clear D. The V gene lost 2 bases and the J gene lost 1 base, with 11 bases spanning the gap. This CDR3 comprises 16 residues. Germline CDR1 MNHEY, CDR2 SMNVEV (reference sequence).

The chain joins TRBV25-1 to TRBJ2-1, with a tentative D call TRBD1 (6 bases). The V and J ends lost 1 base and 7 bases respectively, with 11 bases between them. From germline, CDR1 is MGHDK and CDR2 SYGVNS. The CDR3 length is 14 residues. In DNA form, the CDR3 reads TGTGCCAGCAGTGAATTGAGAAGGGGGAATGAGCAGTTCTTC. Encoded protein: CASSELRRGNEQFF.

V and J are TRBV6-1 and TRBJ2-6; the D gene could be TRBD1 or TRBD2 (5 bases each). This CDR3 contains 15 residues. Germline values: CDR1 MNHNS, CDR2 SASEGT. The ends were cut back, 7 bases at V and 4 bases at J, with 14 bases in the middle. CDR3 bases: TGTGCCAGCAAGAGTGGGGGTGCGGGGGCCAACGTCCTGACTTTC. Protein: CASKSGGAGANVLTF.

In this sample, this clonotype turned up many times. The J gene is TRBJ1-2, the V gene TRBV28, with TRBD1 as a possible D gene (6 bases). Germline V gene sequence: CDR1 MDHEN, CDR2 SYDVKM. V was trimmed by 6 bases and J by 1 base, leaving 15 bases between them. This CDR3 contains 15 residues. The CDR3 region is CASRTGGAHNYGYTF. CDR3 sequence (DNA): TGTGCCAGCAGGACGGGGGGGGCCCATAACTATGGCTACACCTTC.

The table lists this clonotype with many counts. The chain has TRBV6-1 and TRBJ2-4; 8 nucleotides match TRBD1. The V segment lost 5 bases and the J segment 3 bases; nucleotides outside the gene matches: 6. In germline, CDR1 is MNHNS, CDR2 SASEGT. The CDR3 consists of 15 residues. CDR3 bases: TGTGCCAGCAGTCAGTGGACAGGGTTCAAAAACATTCAGTACTTC. The encoded protein is CASSQWTGFKNIQYF.

In regard to this clonotype: A read error may be the cause here, since a much bigger clone is one base away. The chain links TRBV27 to TRBJ2-5; tentative D call: TRBD2 (7 bases). V was pared by 7 bases and J by 9 bases, with 18 bases between. Germline V gene sequence: CDR1 MNHEY, CDR2 SMNVEV (reference sequence). The CDR3 is 13 amino acids. Written as DNA, the CDR3 is TGTGCCAGCACGGACAGCGGGAACAGGTCCCAGTACTTC. Its protein is CASTDSGNRSQYF.

This clonotype was counted ten times or more. The V gene is TRBV27, the J gene TRBJ2-1, with 10 bases matching TRBD2. The CDR3 is made up of 15 amino acids. Germline CDR1 reads MNHEY; CDR2 reads SMNVEV (reference sequence). Trimming took 1 base from V and 6 from J; bases not matched to a gene: 3. The CDR3 DNA reads as TGTGCCAGCAGTTTATATAGCGGGAGGTCCAATGAGCAGTTCTTC. As protein: CASSLYSGRSNEQFF.

This clonotype showed up many times. The chain is built from TRBV7-8 and TRBJ2-7; TRBD1 matches 9 bases. Germline V gives CDR1 SGHVS, CDR2 FQNEAQ. The CDR3 is made up of 15 amino acids. The V and J ends lost 7 bases and 3 bases, in that order; junction bases with no gene match: 10. The CDR3 DNA reads as TGTGCCAGCACCCCCGGCCAGGGACAGGGCTACGAGCAGTACTTC. Its protein is CASTPGQGQGYEQYF.

To note about this clonotype: A much larger clone differs by one base, so this may be a read error. The rearrangement joins TRBV28 to TRBJ2-7, with TRBD2 matching over 8 bases. The CDR3 consists of 16 residues. Germline CDR1 reads MDHEN; CDR2 reads SYDVKM. V trimming: 5 bases; J trimming: 5 bases; junction bases outside the gene matches: 14. CDR3: CASSTGLVGVGHEQYF. CDR3 DNA sequence: TGTGCCAGCAGTACGGGACTAGTGGGAGTAGGTCACGAGCAGTACTTC. The full variable domain, with the rest looked up from reference TRBV28 and TRBJ2-7, is DVKVTQSSRYLVKRTGEKVFLECVQDMDHENMFWYRQDPGLGLRLIYFSYDVKMKEKGDIPEGYSVSREKKERFSLILESASTNQTSMYLCASSTGLVGVGHEQYFGPGTRLTVT.

The rearrangement uses TRBV7-8 and TRBJ2-5; maybe TRBD2 (6 bases). Germline V gene sequence: CDR1 SGHVS, CDR2 FQNEAQ. The CDR3 totals 14 residues. V lost 7 bases to trimming and J lost 3 bases, with 15 bases between them. The CDR3 is CASTPTVAEETQYF. For the CDR3, the DNA is TGTGCCAGCACCCCCACGGTAGCGGAAGAGACCCAGTACTTC. The variable domain in full, completed from reference TRBV7-8 and TRBJ2-5, reads GAGVSQSPRYKVAKRGQDVALRCDPISGHVSLFWYQQALGQGPEFLTYFQNEAQLDKSGLPSDRFFAERPEGSVSTLKIQRTQQEDSAVYLCASTPTVAEETQYFGPGTRLLVL.

This chain joins TRBV19 and TRBJ1-1; D uncertain. The CDR3 contains 12 residues. Per the germline V gene, CDR1 is LNHDA and CDR2 is SQIVND (reference sequence). Trimming took off 2 bases at V and 7 bases at J, with 8 bases between the two ends. CDR3 sequence: CASSIQGSEAFF. The CDR3 bases are TGTGCCAGTAGTATACAAGGCAGTGAAGCTTTCTTT.

There are many counts of this clonotype. The genes are TRBV11-2 and TRBJ2-3, with D maybe TRBD1 (6 bases). V was pared by 0 bases and J by 4 bases, with 11 bases between. The CDR3 consists of 15 residues. From germline, CDR1 is SGHAT and CDR2 FQNNGV. CDR3 region: CASSLEGRTADTQYF. CDR3 DNA sequence: TGTGCCAGCAGCTTAGAAGGCAGGACAGCAGATACGCAGTATTTT.